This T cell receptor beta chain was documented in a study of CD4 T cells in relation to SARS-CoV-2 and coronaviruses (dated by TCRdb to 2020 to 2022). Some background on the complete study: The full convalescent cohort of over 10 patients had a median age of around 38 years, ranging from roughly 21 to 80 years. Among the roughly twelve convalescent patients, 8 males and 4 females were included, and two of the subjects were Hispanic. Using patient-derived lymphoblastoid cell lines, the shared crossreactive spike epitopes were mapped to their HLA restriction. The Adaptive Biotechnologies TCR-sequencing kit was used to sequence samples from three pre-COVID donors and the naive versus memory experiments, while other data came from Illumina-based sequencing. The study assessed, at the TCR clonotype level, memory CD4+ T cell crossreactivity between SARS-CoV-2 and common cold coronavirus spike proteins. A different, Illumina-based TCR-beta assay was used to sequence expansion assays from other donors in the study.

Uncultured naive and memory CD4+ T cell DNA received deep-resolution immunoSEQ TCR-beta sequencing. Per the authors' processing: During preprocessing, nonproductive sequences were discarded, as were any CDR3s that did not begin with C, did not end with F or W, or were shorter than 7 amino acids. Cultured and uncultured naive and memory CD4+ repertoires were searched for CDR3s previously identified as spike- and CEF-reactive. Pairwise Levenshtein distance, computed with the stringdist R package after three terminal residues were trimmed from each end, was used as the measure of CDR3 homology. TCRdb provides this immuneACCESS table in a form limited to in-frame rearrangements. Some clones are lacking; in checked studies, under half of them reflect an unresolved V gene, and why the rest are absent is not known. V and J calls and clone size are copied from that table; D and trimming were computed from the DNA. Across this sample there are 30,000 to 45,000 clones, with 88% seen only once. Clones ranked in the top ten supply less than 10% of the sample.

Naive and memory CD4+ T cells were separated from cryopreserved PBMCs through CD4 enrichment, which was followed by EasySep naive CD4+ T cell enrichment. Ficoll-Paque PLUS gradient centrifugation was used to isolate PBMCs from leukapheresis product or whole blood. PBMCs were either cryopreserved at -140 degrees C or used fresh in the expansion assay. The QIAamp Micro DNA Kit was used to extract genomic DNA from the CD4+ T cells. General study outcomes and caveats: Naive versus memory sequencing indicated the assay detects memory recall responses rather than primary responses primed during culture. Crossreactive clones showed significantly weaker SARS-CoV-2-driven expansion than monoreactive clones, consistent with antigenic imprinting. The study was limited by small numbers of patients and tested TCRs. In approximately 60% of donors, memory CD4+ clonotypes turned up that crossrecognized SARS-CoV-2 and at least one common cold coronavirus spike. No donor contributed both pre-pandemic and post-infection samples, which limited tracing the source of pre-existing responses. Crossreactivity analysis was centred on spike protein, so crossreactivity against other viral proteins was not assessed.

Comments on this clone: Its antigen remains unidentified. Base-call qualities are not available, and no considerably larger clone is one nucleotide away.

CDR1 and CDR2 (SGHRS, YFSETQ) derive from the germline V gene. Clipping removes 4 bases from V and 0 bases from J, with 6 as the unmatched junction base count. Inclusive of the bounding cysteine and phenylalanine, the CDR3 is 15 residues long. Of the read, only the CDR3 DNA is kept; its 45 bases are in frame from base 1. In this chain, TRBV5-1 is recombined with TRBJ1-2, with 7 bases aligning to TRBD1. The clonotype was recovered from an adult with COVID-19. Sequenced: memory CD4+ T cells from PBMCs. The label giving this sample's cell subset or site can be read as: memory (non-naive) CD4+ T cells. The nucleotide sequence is TGCGCCAGCAGCACAGGGACAGCTTCTAACTATGGCTACACCTTC. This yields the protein CASSTGTASNYGYTF.